These T cell receptor beta chains were read from a single sample in a study of T-cell memory formation after mild COVID-19. A single record per CDR3 protein comes from TCRdb applying MiXCR to the 5' RACE reads. The table records around 320,000 distinct CDR3 sequences, approximately 14% of them present only once. The sequencing sample was made of PBMCs or a T cell subset sorted from them (not recorded which). These receptors were collected from a man younger than 30 who had mild COVID-19 (a few samples of this study predate the infection). Cell type and time point are not known. CDR3s include the opening cysteine and the closing phenylalanine or tryptophan. D genes are given only for firm matches. Rows give clone size only sometimes, using once, few, many, or a class for an expanded clone.

J gene: TRBJ1-6
V gene: TRBV20-1
clone size: few
D gene: .
CDR3 protein: CSARSRGSPLHF
CDR3 DNA: TGCAGTGCTAGATCACGGGGTTCACCCCTCCACTTT

J gene: TRBJ1-6
V gene: TRBV9
clone size: few
D gene: .
CDR3 protein: CASERGDYNSPLHF
CDR3 DNA: TGTGCCAGCGAAAGAGGGGACTATAATTCACCCCTCCACTTT

J gene: TRBJ1-6
V gene: TRBV7-3
clone size: .
D gene: .
CDR3 protein: CASSPGITGSPLHF
CDR3 DNA: TGTGCCAGCAGCCCTGGTATCACCGGTTCACCCCTCCACTTT

J gene: TRBJ2-7
V gene: TRBV24-1
clone size: .
D gene: TRBD1
CDR3 protein: CATSANRDRAFYEQYF
CDR3 DNA: TGTGCCACCAGTGCTAACCGGGACAGGGCCTTCTACGAGCAGTACTTC

J gene: TRBJ1-5
V gene: TRBV20-1
clone size: .
D gene: .
CDR3 protein: CSARVGQQPQHF
CDR3 DNA: TGCAGTGCTAGAGTGGGGCAACAGCCCCAGCATTTT

J gene: TRBJ2-7
V gene: TRBV7-9
clone size: once
D gene: TRBD2
CDR3 protein: CASRDSGAGPYEQYF
CDR3 DNA: TGTGCCAGCAGAGATAGCGGGGCCGGGCCCTACGAGCAGTACTTC

J gene: TRBJ1-5
V gene: TRBV28
clone size: .
D gene: .
CDR3 protein: CSSSFSGEGYNQPQHF
CDR3 DNA: TGTTCCAGCAGTTTTAGCGGCGAGGGTTACAATCAGCCCCAGCATTTT

J gene: TRBJ2-5
V gene: TRBV6-2/TRBV6-3
clone size: many
D gene: .
CDR3 protein: CASSVVREFEETQYF
CDR3 DNA: TGTGCCAGCAGTGTAGTCCGGGAATTTGAAGAGACCCAGTACTTC

J gene: TRBJ1-6
V gene: TRBV5-1
clone size: few
D gene: TRBD1
CDR3 protein: CASSGQGNNSPLHF
CDR3 DNA: TGCGCCAGCAGCGGACAGGGAAATAATTCACCCCTCCACTTT

J gene: TRBJ2-1
V gene: TRBV7-3
clone size: .
D gene: .
CDR3 protein: CASSLNSGRVNEQFF
CDR3 DNA: TGTGCCAGCAGCTTAAACAGTGGCCGGGTCAATGAGCAGTTCTTC

J gene: TRBJ1-1
V gene: TRBV30
clone size: .
D gene: TRBD1
CDR3 protein: CAWAGGAGYTEAFF
CDR3 DNA: TGTGCCTGGGCAGGGGGAGCTGGGTACACTGAAGCTTTCTTT

J gene: TRBJ1-6
V gene: TRBV7-6
clone size: .
D gene: .
CDR3 protein: CASTGGGASPLHF
CDR3 DNA: TGTGCCAGCACCGGGGGTGGGGCTTCACCCCTCCACTTT

J gene: TRBJ1-6
V gene: TRBV27
clone size: few
D gene: .
CDR3 protein: CASSFRANSPLHF
CDR3 DNA: TGTGCCAGCAGTTTCAGGGCGAATTCACCCCTCCACTTT

J gene: TRBJ1-3
V gene: TRBV4-2
clone size: .
D gene: .
CDR3 protein: CASSQDRQGGSGNTIYF
CDR3 DNA: TGTGCCAGCAGCCAAGACCGGCAGGGAGGGTCTGGAAACACCATATATTTT

J gene: TRBJ2-1
V gene: TRBV9
clone size: many
D gene: .
CDR3 protein: CASSENGGSSYNEQFF
CDR3 DNA: TGTGCCAGCAGTGAGAACGGGGGCAGCTCCTACAATGAGCAGTTCTTC

J gene: TRBJ1-6
V gene: TRBV5-1
clone size: few
D gene: .
CDR3 protein: CASSLGTGSSSPLHF
CDR3 DNA: TGCGCCAGCAGCTTGGGGACGGGTTCAAGTTCACCCCTCCACTTT

J gene: TRBJ1-5
V gene: TRBV20-1
clone size: many
D gene: .
CDR3 protein: CSASQHLNQPQHF
CDR3 DNA: TGCAGTGCTTCCCAACATCTTAATCAGCCCCAGCATTTT

J gene: TRBJ1-1
V gene: TRBV20-1
clone size: .
D gene: TRBD1
CDR3 protein: CSARTGLNTEAFF
CDR3 DNA: TGCAGTGCCAGGACAGGCCTGAACACTGAAGCTTTCTTT

J gene: TRBJ1-2
V gene: TRBV29-1
clone size: few
D gene: .
CDR3 protein: CSVGGSGTQFSYGYTF
CDR3 DNA: TGCAGCGTGGGGGGTTCAGGGACCCAATTTTCCTATGGCTACACCTTC

J gene: TRBJ2-3
V gene: TRBV7-3
clone size: few
D gene: TRBD1
CDR3 protein: CASSPTGTGINTQYF
CDR3 DNA: TGTGCCAGCAGCCCTACCGGGACAGGTATTAATACGCAGTATTTT

J gene: TRBJ1-1
V gene: TRBV5-5
clone size: few
D gene: TRBD1
CDR3 protein: CASRPGQGAFTSTEAFF
CDR3 DNA: TGTGCCAGCAGACCAGGACAGGGGGCTTTTACGAGCACTGAAGCTTTCTTT

J gene: TRBJ1-1
V gene: TRBV5-1
clone size: few
D gene: .
CDR3 protein: CASSLVGAPEAFF
CDR3 DNA: TGCGCCAGCAGCTTGGTGGGGGCTCCCGAAGCTTTCTTT

J gene: TRBJ2-2
V gene: TRBV12-3/TRBV12-4
clone size: many
D gene: .
CDR3 protein: CASRTGGTGELFF
CDR3 DNA: TGTGCCAGCCGGACTGGGGGTACCGGGGAGCTGTTTTTT

J gene: TRBJ2-5
V gene: TRBV7-8
clone size: few
D gene: .
CDR3 protein: CASTQETGLREYF
CDR3 DNA: TGTGCCAGCACCCAGGAAACGGGACTCAGGGAGTACTTC

J gene: TRBJ2-1
V gene: TRBV19
clone size: .
D gene: .
CDR3 protein: CASSIGSAGEQFF
CDR3 DNA: TGTGCCAGTAGTATTGGGTCGGCCGGAGAGCAGTTCTTC

J gene: TRBJ2-2
V gene: TRBV12-3/TRBV12-4
clone size: .
D gene: .
CDR3 protein: CALGKGTGELFF
CDR3 DNA: TGTGCCCTGGGAAAGGGGACCGGGGAGCTGTTTTTT

J gene: TRBJ2-2
V gene: TRBV5-1
clone size: many
D gene: .
CDR3 protein: CASSSTLTGELFF
CDR3 DNA: TGCGCCAGCAGCTCCACTTTGACCGGGGAGCTGTTTTTT

J gene: TRBJ1-1
V gene: TRBV7-8
clone size: .
D gene: TRBD1
CDR3 protein: CASSLTRPGQGGTEAFF
CDR3 DNA: TGTGCCAGCAGCTTAACCAGACCGGGACAGGGGGGCACTGAAGCTTTCTTT

J gene: TRBJ1-5
V gene: TRBV4-3
clone size: few
D gene: TRBD1
CDR3 protein: CASSPRTGNSNQPQHF
CDR3 DNA: TGCGCCAGCAGCCCACGGACAGGGAATAGCAATCAGCCCCAGCATTTT

J gene: TRBJ2-5
V gene: TRBV9
clone size: few
D gene: .
CDR3 protein: CASSETGVQETQYF
CDR3 DNA: TGTGCCAGCAGTGAAACCGGGGTTCAAGAGACCCAGTACTTC

J gene: TRBJ1-1
V gene: TRBV7-2
clone size: .
D gene: .
CDR3 protein: CASSFSGTNTEAFF
CDR3 DNA: TGTGCCAGCAGCTTCTCCGGGACAAACACTGAAGCTTTCTTT

J gene: TRBJ1-1
V gene: TRBV15
clone size: few
D gene: TRBD1
CDR3 protein: CATSKGQGLGLNTEAFF
CDR3 DNA: TGTGCCACCAGCAAAGGACAGGGTTTGGGGCTGAACACTGAAGCTTTCTTT

J gene: TRBJ2-5
V gene: TRBV5-1
clone size: many
D gene: TRBD2
CDR3 protein: CASSLFGGEETQYF
CDR3 DNA: TGCGCCAGCAGCTTGTTCGGGGGGGAAGAGACCCAGTACTTC

J gene: TRBJ2-5
V gene: TRBV9
clone size: few
D gene: .
CDR3 protein: CASSAGDQETQYF
CDR3 DNA: TGTGCCAGCAGCGCGGGGGACCAAGAGACCCAGTACTTC

J gene: TRBJ1-6
V gene: TRBV12-3/TRBV12-4
clone size: .
D gene: .
CDR3 protein: CASSPWGSPLHF
CDR3 DNA: TGTGCCAGCAGCCCCTGGGGTTCACCCCTCCACTTT

J gene: TRBJ2-3
V gene: TRBV10-3
clone size: many
D gene: .
CDR3 protein: CAISESDTDTQYF
CDR3 DNA: TGTGCCATCAGTGAGTCGGACACAGATACGCAGTATTTT

J gene: TRBJ1-4
V gene: TRBV15
clone size: .
D gene: .
CDR3 protein: CATERGTNEKLFF
CDR3 DNA: TGTGCCACCGAAAGAGGGACTAATGAAAAACTGTTTTTT

J gene: TRBJ2-5
V gene: TRBV6-2/TRBV6-3
clone size: .
D gene: .
CDR3 protein: CASSYTYQETQYF
CDR3 DNA: TGTGCCAGCAGTTACACCTACCAAGAGACCCAGTACTTC

J gene: TRBJ2-7
V gene: TRBV6-6
clone size: .
D gene: .
CDR3 protein: CAIRGGTPYEQYF
CDR3 DNA: TGTGCCATCCGCGGTGGAACCCCCTACGAGCAGTACTTC

J gene: TRBJ1-2
V gene: TRBV20-1
clone size: .
D gene: TRBD1
CDR3 protein: CSALTTTTGGLDGYTF
CDR3 DNA: TGCAGTGCCTTAACCACTACGACAGGGGGGCTGGATGGCTACACCTTC

J gene: TRBJ2-7
V gene: TRBV20-1
clone size: few
D gene: .
CDR3 protein: CSARTRNYEQYF
CDR3 DNA: TGCAGTGCTAGGACAAGAAACTACGAGCAGTACTTC

J gene: TRBJ1-3
V gene: TRBV6-5
clone size: many
D gene: .
CDR3 protein: CASSYRGSGNTIYF
CDR3 DNA: TGTGCCAGCAGTTATCGGGGCTCTGGAAACACCATATATTTT

J gene: TRBJ2-2
V gene: TRBV9
clone size: .
D gene: .
CDR3 protein: CASSVRVGVGGELFF
CDR3 DNA: TGTGCCAGCAGCGTCCGAGTGGGGGTAGGCGGGGAGCTGTTTTTT

J gene: TRBJ2-1
V gene: TRBV9
clone size: few
D gene: .
CDR3 protein: CASSVPGAAAYNEQFF
CDR3 DNA: TGTGCCAGCAGCGTCCCAGGGGCAGCCGCTTACAATGAGCAGTTCTTC

J gene: TRBJ1-1
V gene: TRBV4-3
clone size: .
D gene: .
CDR3 protein: CASSQDISNTEAFF
CDR3 DNA: TGCGCCAGCAGCCAAGATATCAGCAACACTGAAGCTTTCTTT

J gene: TRBJ1-2
V gene: TRBV7-2
clone size: .
D gene: .
CDR3 protein: CASSTDLRNYGYTF
CDR3 DNA: TGTGCCAGCAGCACCGACCTCCGTAACTATGGCTACACCTTC

J gene: TRBJ2-5
V gene: TRBV7-3
clone size: many
D gene: .
CDR3 protein: CASSRSPGETQYF
CDR3 DNA: TGTGCCAGCAGCCGAAGCCCAGGGGAGACCCAGTACTTC

J gene: TRBJ2-7
V gene: TRBV6-2/TRBV6-3
clone size: few
D gene: .
CDR3 protein: CASTHSGGPGYEQYF
CDR3 DNA: TGTGCCAGCACCCACAGCGGCGGCCCGGGGTACGAGCAGTACTTC

J gene: TRBJ1-2
V gene: TRBV7-2
clone size: .
D gene: .
CDR3 protein: CASSLQGTDGYTF
CDR3 DNA: TGTGCCAGCAGCTTACAGGGGACCGATGGCTACACCTTC